This T cell receptor (beta chain) was found in a study of blood T cell repertoires in COVID-19 (dated by TCRdb to about 2020). General notes on the study: Samples from collaborators originated in the United States, Italy and Spain and spanned both the acute and convalescent phases of COVID-19. HLA class I and class II types, where available, came from metadata supplied by the sample provider rather than from assay-based typing. The repertoires were released in a freely available public database intended as a resource for research on the immune response to SARS-CoV-2. Deeply sampled blood TCRbeta repertoires from subjects exposed to, actively infected with, or recovered from COVID-19 were included in the dataset. The material from the prospective study consisted of cDNA or gDNA derived from T cells, B-cell-depleted T cells, or PBMCs. Nearly every sample came with metadata listing a de-identified subject ID, COVID-19 status, age in years and sex. The samples were drawn from the first 160 participants of the ongoing ImmuneRACE study and from some 1,300 subjects provided by 6 global collaborators. General conclusions and limits of the study: The amount of clinical and demographic metadata varied by source and participant and was provided uncurated.

The immunoSEQ Assay, a bias-controlled multiplex PCR, was used to amplify TCRbeta CDR3 regions from genomic DNA. Per the authors' processing: The number of nucleated cells in each sample was estimated by amplification of reference gene primers within the assay. Sequence reads were collapsed and filtered to measure the absolute abundance of every unique TCRbeta CDR3 rearrangement. For each sample, productive Simpson clonality was calculated as the square root of Simpson's diversity index over productive rearrangements. TCRdb stores this immuneACCESS table with in-frame sequences only. Part of the clones is absent; in the studies checked, under half of the shortfall reflects unresolved V genes, and no reason is known for the rest. Clone size and V and J calls were adopted from that table, with D and trimming inferred from the DNA. In all, the sample holds 20,000 to 25,000 clones, and nearly 90% of those were seen once. The ten largest clones add up to around a tenth of the sample.

Collaborating institutions collected whole blood in K2EDTA tubes following their own protocols. Collaborator samples were shipped for TCRbeta analysis as frozen whole blood, isolated PBMCs, or DNA extracted from either sample type. Relative to germline, V is missing 4 bases and J is missing 7 bases, with 8 bases of the junction outside any gene match. Taken from cysteine to phenylalanine, the CDR3 has 14 residues. Solely the CDR3 DNA is kept, with 42 bases framed from the first base. The germline V gene (reference sequence) provides CDR1 SGHKS and CDR2 YYEKEE. Concerning this clone: The target of this receptor is not known. No per-base quality is available; no much larger clone lies one base away.

The specimen was peripheral blood. In this chain, TRBV5-5 is recombined with TRBJ2-7; TRBD1 agrees with 10 junctional bases. This TCR was sampled from a human donor in a cohort sampled during active COVID-19. The donor label of this sample is uncertain. The encoded CDR3 is CASSVAGTGVEQYF. The nucleotides read TGTGCCAGCAGCGTAGCCGGGACAGGGGTTGAGCAGTACTTC.